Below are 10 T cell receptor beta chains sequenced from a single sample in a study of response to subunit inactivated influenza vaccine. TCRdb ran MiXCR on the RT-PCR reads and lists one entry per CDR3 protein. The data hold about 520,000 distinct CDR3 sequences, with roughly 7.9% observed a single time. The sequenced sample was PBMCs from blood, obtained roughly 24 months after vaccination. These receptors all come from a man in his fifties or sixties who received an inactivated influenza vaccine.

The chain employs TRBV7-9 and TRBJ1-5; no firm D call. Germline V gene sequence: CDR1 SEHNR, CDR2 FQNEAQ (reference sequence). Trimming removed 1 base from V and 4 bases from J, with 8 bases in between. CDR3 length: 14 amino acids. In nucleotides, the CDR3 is TGTGCCAGCAGCTTAGACAGCGGTAATCAGCCCCAGCATTTT. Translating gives CASSLDSGNQPQHF.

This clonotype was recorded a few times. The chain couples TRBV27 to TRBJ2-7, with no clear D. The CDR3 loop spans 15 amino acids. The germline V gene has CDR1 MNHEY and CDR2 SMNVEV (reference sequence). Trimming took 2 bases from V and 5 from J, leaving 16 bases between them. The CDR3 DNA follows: TGTGCCAGCAGTTTAGGTATAGCCCTGTCCGACGAGCAGTACTTC. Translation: CASSLGIALSDEQYF.

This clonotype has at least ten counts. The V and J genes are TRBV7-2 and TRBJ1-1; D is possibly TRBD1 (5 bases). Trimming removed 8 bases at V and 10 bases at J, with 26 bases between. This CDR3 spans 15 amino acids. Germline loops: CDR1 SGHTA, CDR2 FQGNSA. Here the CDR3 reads CASLAGWGLSVRAFF. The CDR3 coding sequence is TGTGCCAGCTTAGCCGGGTGGGGACTCTCCGTTCGAGCTTTCTTT.

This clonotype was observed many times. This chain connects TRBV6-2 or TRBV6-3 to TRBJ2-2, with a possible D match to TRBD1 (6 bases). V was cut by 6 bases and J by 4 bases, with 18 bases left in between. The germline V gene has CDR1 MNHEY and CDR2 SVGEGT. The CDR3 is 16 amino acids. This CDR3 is CASSSNRVAITGELFF. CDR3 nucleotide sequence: TGTGCCAGCAGCTCCAACAGGGTTGCGATCACCGGGGAGCTGTTTTTT.

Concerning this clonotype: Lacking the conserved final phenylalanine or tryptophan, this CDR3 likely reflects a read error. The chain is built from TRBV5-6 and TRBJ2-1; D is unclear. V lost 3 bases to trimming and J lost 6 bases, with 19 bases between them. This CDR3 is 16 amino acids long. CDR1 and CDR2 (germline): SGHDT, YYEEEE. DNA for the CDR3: TGTGCCAGCAGCTCAAGTGTTGGCAGGCGCGTCAATGAGCAGTTCATC. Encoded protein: CASSSSVGRRVNEQFI.

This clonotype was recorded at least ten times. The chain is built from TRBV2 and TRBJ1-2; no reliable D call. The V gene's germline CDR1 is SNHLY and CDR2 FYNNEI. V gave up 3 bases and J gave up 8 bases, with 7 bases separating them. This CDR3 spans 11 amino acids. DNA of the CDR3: TGTGCCAGCAGTGATAAGGGAGGCTACACCTTC. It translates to CASSDKGGYTF.

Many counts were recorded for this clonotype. CDR3 residues: CSAGGTSYNEQFF. The CDR3 coding sequence is TGCAGTGCTGGGGGGACTTCCTACAATGAGCAGTTCTTC. This chain connects TRBV20-1 to TRBJ2-1; tentative D call: TRBD2 (6 bases). Trimming took 5 bases from V and 1 from J, leaving 9 bases between them. Germline V gives CDR1 DFQATT, CDR2 SNEGSKA (reference sequence). This CDR3 region has 13 residues.

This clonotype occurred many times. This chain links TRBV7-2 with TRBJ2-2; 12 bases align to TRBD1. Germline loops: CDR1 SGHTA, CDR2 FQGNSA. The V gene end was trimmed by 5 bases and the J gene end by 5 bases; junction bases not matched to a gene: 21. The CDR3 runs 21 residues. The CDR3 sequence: CASSRSRTRDRGPTRTGELFF. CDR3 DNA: TGTGCCAGCAGCCGTTCCAGAACCCGGGACAGGGGGCCCACGAGGACCGGGGAGCTGTTTTTT.

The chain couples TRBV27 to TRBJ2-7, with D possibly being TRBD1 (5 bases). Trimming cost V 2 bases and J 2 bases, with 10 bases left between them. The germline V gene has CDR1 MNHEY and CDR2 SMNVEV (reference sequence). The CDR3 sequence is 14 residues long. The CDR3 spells CASSLGAPPYEQYF. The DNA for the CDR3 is TGTGCCAGCAGTTTAGGGGCGCCCCCCTACGAGCAGTACTTC.

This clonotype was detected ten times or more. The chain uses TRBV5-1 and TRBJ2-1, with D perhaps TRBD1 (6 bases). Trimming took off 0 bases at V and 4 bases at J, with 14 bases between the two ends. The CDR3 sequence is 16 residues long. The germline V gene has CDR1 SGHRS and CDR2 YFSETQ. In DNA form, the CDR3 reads TGCGCCAGCAGCTTGGAGGCAGGGGTTTGGTACAATGAGCAGTTCTTC. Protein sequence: CASSLEAGVWYNEQFF.